These T cell receptor beta chains were read from a single sample in a study of post-analysis software for immune sequencing data. Each CDR3 protein gets one entry after TCRdb re-called the PCR reads with MiXCR. Counted here are over 150,000 distinct CDR3 sequences, under 40% occurring once; the ten biggest clones make up 28%. The material was blood, obtained after autologous hematopoietic stem cell transplantation. These TCRs come from a girl between 5 and 17 years old with multiple sclerosis. The CDR3 runs from the conserved cysteine through the conserved F or W. Fields, in order: V gene, clone size, D gene, J gene, CDR3 DNA, CDR3 protein. A D gene is named only where the DNA matches it firmly. Not every row has a clone size; where given, it reads once, few, many or a size class.

V gene: TRBV7-9
clone size: -
D gene: TRBD2
J gene: TRBJ2-5
CDR3 DNA: TGTGCCAGCAGCTTATCTTTCCTAGCGGGAGGGAACCAAGAGACCCAGTACTTC
CDR3 protein: CASSLSFLAGGNQETQYF

V gene: TRBV20-1
clone size: few
D gene: -
J gene: TRBJ2-1
CDR3 DNA: TGCAGTGCTAGAGAGGGCGGGGTCCCACAGTTCTTC
CDR3 protein: CSAREGGVPQFF

V gene: TRBV27
clone size: -
D gene: -
J gene: TRBJ1-1
CDR3 DNA: TGTGCCAGCAGAGTCGGACTTACGGGCACTGAAGCTTTCTTT
CDR3 protein: CASRVGLTGTEAFF

V gene: TRBV7-2
clone size: -
D gene: TRBD2
J gene: TRBJ2-3
CDR3 DNA: TGTGCCAGCAACTTCGACGGGGGGGGCACAGATACGCAGTATTTT
CDR3 protein: CASNFDGGGTDTQYF

V gene: TRBV7-2
clone size: few
D gene: TRBD1
J gene: TRBJ1-5
CDR3 DNA: TGTGCCAGCAGCCGACAGCCCGGGACAGGGAATCCCAATCAGCCCCAGCATTTT
CDR3 protein: CASSRQPGTGNPNQPQHF

V gene: TRBV5-1
clone size: -
D gene: -
J gene: TRBJ2-7
CDR3 DNA: TGCGCCAGCAGCGGGACTGCCCTCTCCTACGAGCAGTACTTC
CDR3 protein: CASSGTALSYEQYF

V gene: TRBV29-1
clone size: -
D gene: -
J gene: TRBJ2-1
CDR3 DNA: TGCAGCGCTGAACGGGCAACCTATCCCTCCTGCAATGAGCAGTTCTTC
CDR3 protein: CSAERATYPSCNEQFF

V gene: TRBV6-1
clone size: few
D gene: TRBD2
J gene: TRBJ2-1
CDR3 DNA: TGTGCCAGCACCTCTAGCGGGAGCTCCTACAATGAGCAGTTCTTC
CDR3 protein: CASTSSGSSYNEQFF

V gene: TRBV18
clone size: -
D gene: -
J gene: TRBJ1-4
CDR3 DNA: TGTGCCAGCTCACCAAGCCGCCGCGGGGGTGAAAAACTGTTTTTT
CDR3 protein: CASSPSRRGGEKLFF

V gene: TRBV10-1
clone size: -
D gene: -
J gene: TRBJ1-4
CDR3 DNA: TGCGCCAGCAGTGATGGACAATTTCAAAAACTGTTTTTT
CDR3 protein: CASSDGQFQKLFF

V gene: TRBV29-1
clone size: -
D gene: TRBD1
J gene: TRBJ2-7
CDR3 DNA: TGCAGCGTTGCGGCGAAGGGGGCCTCCGAGCAGTACTTC
CDR3 protein: CSVAAKGASEQYF

V gene: TRBV6-2/TRBV6-3
clone size: -
D gene: -
J gene: TRBJ2-5
CDR3 DNA: TGTGCCAGCAGTTACCCAGGGGTGATGGAGCAGTACTTC
CDR3 protein: CASSYPGVMEQYF

V gene: TRBV28
clone size: -
D gene: TRBD2
J gene: TRBJ2-1
CDR3 DNA: TGTGCCAGCAGTTTAGAGGGACTAGCGGGGCCTTGGGATGAGCAGTTCTTC
CDR3 protein: CASSLEGLAGPWDEQFF

V gene: TRBV7-6
clone size: few
D gene: TRBD2
J gene: TRBJ2-1
CDR3 DNA: TGTGCCAGCAGCTTAGGGCGGGAGGTCTACAATGAGCAGTTCTTC
CDR3 protein: CASSLGREVYNEQFF

V gene: TRBV27
clone size: -
D gene: -
J gene: TRBJ2-4
CDR3 DNA: TGTGCCAGCTCCTCCCCGGTTGAGCAGTACTTC
CDR3 protein: CASSSPVEQYF

V gene: TRBV15
clone size: -
D gene: -
J gene: TRBJ1-5
CDR3 DNA: TGTGCCACCAGCAGCGTCATGCGGGACCCAAACAATCAGCCCCAGCATTTT
CDR3 protein: CATSSVMRDPNNQPQHF

V gene: TRBV10-3
clone size: -
D gene: TRBD1
J gene: TRBJ1-2
CDR3 DNA: TGTGCCATCAGTGAGTCTGCTAGGGGGCCACCTCCCCCTGGCTACACCTTC
CDR3 protein: CAISESARGPPPPGYTF

V gene: TRBV20-1
clone size: -
D gene: TRBD2
J gene: TRBJ2-5
CDR3 DNA: TGCAGTGCTGGGCCTAGTGGGCGGGGGGACTCGCGGGAGACCCAGTACTTC
CDR3 protein: CSAGPSGRGDSRETQYF

V gene: TRBV9
clone size: -
D gene: TRBD2
J gene: TRBJ2-7
CDR3 DNA: TGTGCCAGCAGCGTAGGCCCCCCTCTAGCGGGAGGCACCTACGAGCAGTACTTC
CDR3 protein: CASSVGPPLAGGTYEQYF

V gene: TRBV7-2
clone size: -
D gene: -
J gene: TRBJ2-7
CDR3 DNA: TGTGCCAGCAGCCCATTCAGTACATACTACGAGCAGTACTTC
CDR3 protein: CASSPFSTYYEQYF

V gene: TRBV20-1
clone size: once
D gene: -
J gene: TRBJ2-7
CDR3 DNA: TGCAGTGCTAGACGGAGGAGCTCCTACGAGCAGTACTTC
CDR3 protein: CSARRRSSYEQYF

V gene: TRBV5-1
clone size: -
D gene: TRBD1
J gene: TRBJ2-7
CDR3 DNA: TGCGCCAGCACCGACAGACAGGGGGCCTCCTACGAGCAGTACTTC
CDR3 protein: CASTDRQGASYEQYF

V gene: TRBV20-1
clone size: -
D gene: -
J gene: TRBJ1-2
CDR3 DNA: TGCAGTGCTACGGGGGGAGAGACCCCCCGGGATGGCTACACCTTC
CDR3 protein: CSATGGETPRDGYTF

V gene: TRBV13
clone size: -
D gene: TRBD2
J gene: TRBJ2-2
CDR3 DNA: TGTGCCAGCAGCTTAGGCGGGCGACTAGCGGCGAACACCGGGGAGCTGTTTTTT
CDR3 protein: CASSLGGRLAANTGELFF

V gene: TRBV13
clone size: -
D gene: -
J gene: TRBJ2-5
CDR3 DNA: TGTGCCAGCAGCAACAGCAATGAGCAGTACTTC
CDR3 protein: CASSNSNEQYF